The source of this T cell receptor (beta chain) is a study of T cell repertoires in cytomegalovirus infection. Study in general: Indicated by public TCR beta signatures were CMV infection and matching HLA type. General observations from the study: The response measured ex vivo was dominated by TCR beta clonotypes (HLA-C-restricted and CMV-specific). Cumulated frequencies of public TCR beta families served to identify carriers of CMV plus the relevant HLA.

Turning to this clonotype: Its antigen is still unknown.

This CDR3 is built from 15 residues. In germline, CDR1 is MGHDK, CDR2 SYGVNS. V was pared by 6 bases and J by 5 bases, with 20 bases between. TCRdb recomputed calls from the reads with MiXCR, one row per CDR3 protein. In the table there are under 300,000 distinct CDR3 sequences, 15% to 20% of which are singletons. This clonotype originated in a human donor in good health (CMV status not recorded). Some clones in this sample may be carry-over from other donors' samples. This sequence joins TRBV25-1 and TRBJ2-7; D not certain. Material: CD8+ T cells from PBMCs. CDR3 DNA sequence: TGTGCCAGCAGCGGAGTCTACTCAGCCTTGGACGAGCAGTACTTC. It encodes CASSGVYSALDEQYF.